This passage covers 28 T cell receptor beta chains from one sample sequenced in a study of cytomegalovirus exposure and HLA in healthy donors. Both 60 Vbeta primers and 13 Jbeta primers went into the PCR. Data came from immunoSEQ multiplex PCR; TCRdb stores just in-frame clones and leaves some out. Of fewer than 100,000 clones listed, roughly 73% were seen once; the top ten hold around 2.7%. The sequenced material came from PBMCs. The receptors were sampled from a male donor in good health and CMV-seropositive.

The chain links TRBV10-3 to TRBJ2-1; 10 nucleotides align to TRBD2. This CDR3 comprises 14 residues. Germline assignment: CDR1 ENHRY and CDR2 SYGVKD. Unmatched junction bases numbered 5, after V lost 10 bases and J lost 2 bases. For the CDR3, the DNA is TGTGCCACCGGAAGCGGGAGGGCCTACAATGAGCAGTTCTTC. Amino acids: CATGSGRAYNEQFF.

This clone was seen more than once but under ten times. The genes are TRBV28 and TRBJ1-1; 7 nucleotides match TRBD1. V lost 4 bases, J lost 1 base, and 3 bases stayed unmatched. This CDR3 has 14 amino acids. From germline, CDR1 is MDHEN and CDR2 SYDVKM. CDR3 sequence (DNA): TGTGCCAGCAGTTCGGGACAGACGAACACTGAAGCTTTCTTT. Translated, it gives CASSSGQTNTEAFF.

The chain employs TRBV5-4 and TRBJ2-1, with a possible D match to TRBD1 (6 bases). This CDR3 is built from 15 residues. Germline V gene lookup returns CDR1 SGHNT and CDR2 YYREEE (reference sequence). The V end lost 3 bases, the J end lost 0 bases, and 10 bases lay between the germline ends. Written as DNA, the CDR3 is TGTGCCAGCAGCTGGGACATAGGCTCCTACAATGAGCAGTTCTTC. Amino acid sequence: CASSWDIGSYNEQFF.

The chain is built from TRBV7-9 and TRBJ2-5, with 11 bases identical to TRBD2. The CDR3 contains 13 residues. The germline V gene encodes CDR1 SEHNR and CDR2 FQNEAQ (reference sequence). CDR3 bases: TGTGCGGGCTTAGCGGGAGGGCCTGTGACCCAGTACTTC. Protein sequence: CAGLAGGPVTQYF.

This sequence joins TRBV7-9 and TRBJ2-3; 12 bases line up with TRBD1. CDR3 length: 15 residues. CDR1 is SEHNR, CDR2 FQNEAQ, per germline (reference sequence). J gave up 4 bases and V 5 bases, and 4 bases lay outside the gene matches. CDR3 sequence: CASSRDRGLADTQYF. The CDR3 region has the DNA TGTGCCAGCAGCCGGGACAGGGGGCTAGCAGATACGCAGTATTTT.

V is TRBV4-3 and J is TRBJ2-7, with 10 bases identical to TRBD2. CDR3 length: 16 residues. Trimming removed 1 base from V and 0 bases from J; junction bases left unmatched: 3. Germline loops: CDR1 LGHNA, CDR2 YSLEER. The CDR3 region is CASSQGASGSSYEQYF. As DNA, the CDR3 is TGCGCCAGCAGCCAAGGGGCTAGCGGGAGCTCCTACGAGCAGTACTTC.

This clone was seen repeatedly, ten times or more. The gene calls are TRBV9 and TRBJ2-1, with 12 positions matching TRBD2. Per germline, CDR1 SGDLS and CDR2 YYNGEE. V lost 3 bases to trimming and J lost 6 bases; unmatched junction nucleotides: 7. The length of the CDR3 is 16 residues. Here the CDR3 DNA reads TGTGCCAGCAGCGATACCACGGGACTAGCGGGCAATGAGCAGTTCTTC. Its translation is CASSDTTGLAGNEQFF.

The gene calls are TRBV7-9 and TRBJ2-1; 7 nucleotides match TRBD2. Germline V gene sequence: CDR1 SEHNR, CDR2 FQNEAQ (reference sequence). Trimming removed 5 bases from V and 0 bases from J; junction bases left unmatched: 7. The CDR3 covers 16 residues. CDR3 DNA: TGTGCCAGCAGCCCGTTAGCGGGCCTCTCCTACAATGAGCAGTTCTTC. Translated: CASSPLAGLSYNEQFF. Full variable domain (remainder filled in from reference TRBV7-9 and TRBJ2-1): DTGVSQNPRHKITKRGQNVTFRCDPISEHNRLYWYRQTLGQGPEFLTYFQNEAQLEKSRLLSDRFSAERPKGSFSTLEIQRTEQGDSAMYLCASSPLAGLSYNEQFFGPGTRLTVL.

The chain combines TRBV9 with TRBJ2-1; 8 positions match TRBD2. Unmatched junction bases numbered 8, after V lost 2 bases and J lost 1 base. CDR3 size: 17 residues. From germline, CDR1 is SGDLS and CDR2 YYNGEE. CDR3 amino acids: CASSVLSSGVSYNEQFF. CDR3 nucleotide sequence: TGTGCCAGCAGCGTTTTGAGTAGCGGGGTGTCCTACAATGAGCAGTTCTTC. The complete variable domain, with remaining parts taken from reference TRBV9 and TRBJ2-1, reads DSGVTQTPKHLITATGQRVTLRCSPRSGDLSVYWYQQSLDQGLQFLIQYYNGEERAKGNILERFSAQQFPDLHSELNLSSLELGDSALYFCASSVLSSGVSYNEQFFGPGTRLTVL.

The rearrangement joins TRBV25-1 to TRBJ2-1; TRBD1 aligns across 9 bases. CDR3 length equals 16 residues. The germline V gene encodes CDR1 MGHDK and CDR2 SYGVNS. Losses at the gene ends were 7 bases for V and 7 bases for J; bases not matched to a gene: 14. The chain's CDR3 is CASTTTGTGLRNEQFF. The CDR3 nucleotides read TGTGCCAGCACAACGACCGGGACAGGGCTCAGGAATGAGCAGTTCTTC.

The chain carries TRBV19 and TRBJ2-1; D is perhaps TRBD2 (5 bases). V shed 2 bases and J shed 9 bases, with 14 bases lying between them. There are 14 residues in the CDR3. Germline CDR1 LNHDA, CDR2 SQIVND (reference sequence). As DNA, the CDR3 is TGTGCCAGTAGTATAAGACACGCGGGCGGTGAGCAGTTCTTC. Its protein is CASSIRHAGGEQFF.

By share, this clone counts as medium-sized. The chain is built from TRBV4-1 and TRBJ2-7; no firm D call. Trimming shortened V by 1 base and J by 1 base, and 11 bases separated the two germline ends. The CDR3 sequence is 15 residues long. Germline V gene data show CDR1 as MGHRA and CDR2 as YSYEKL. The CDR3 region has the DNA TGCGCCAGCAGCCAAGTGATCACAGATTCCTACGAGCAGTACTTC. This gives the protein CASSQVITDSYEQYF.

The chain joins TRBV10-3 to TRBJ2-1; the match to TRBD2 covers 9 bases. Germline lookup yields CDR1 ENHRY and CDR2 SYGVKD. The CDR3 extends over 13 amino acids. V was pared by 8 bases and J by 5 bases, with 4 bases of the junction left unmatched. This CDR3 reads CAIGTSSNNEQFF. The CDR3 DNA reads TGTGCCATCGGGACTAGCAGTAACAATGAGCAGTTCTTC.

This sequence joins TRBV7-9 and TRBJ2-7; D gene uncertain. The CDR3 extends over 13 amino acids. Per the germline V gene, CDR1 is SEHNR and CDR2 is FQNEAQ (reference sequence). V gave up 1 base and J gave up 6 bases, with 10 bases separating them. DNA for the CDR3: TGTGCCAGCAGCTTAGGAGATATCCGCGAGCAGTACTTC. Amino acids: CASSLGDIREQYF.

The V and J genes are TRBV19 and TRBJ1-5; possibly TRBD1 for D (6 bases). The CDR3 consists of 15 residues. V shed 5 bases and J shed 4 bases, with 15 bases lying between them. Germline CDR1 LNHDA, CDR2 SQIVND (reference sequence). This CDR3 is CASSPQGVLNQPQHF. The CDR3 nucleotides read TGTGCCAGTAGTCCACAGGGAGTCTTGAATCAGCCCCAGCATTTT.

The gene calls are TRBV7-9 and TRBJ2-1; maybe TRBD2 (6 bases). Germline CDR1 is SEHNR and CDR2 is FQNEAQ (reference sequence). V gave up 1 base and J gave up 5 bases, with 12 bases separating them. This CDR3 comprises 15 residues. This CDR3 is CASSLGGRRHNEQFF. The CDR3 nucleotides are TGTGCCAGCAGCTTAGGGGGGAGGAGACACAATGAGCAGTTCTTC.

The rearrangement links TRBV29-1 to TRBJ2-2; D not resolved. The CDR3 is 14 residues long. In germline, CDR1 is SQVTM, CDR2 ANQGSEA. V lost 7 bases to trimming and J lost 1 base, with 13 bases between them. CDR3 in amino acids: CSGVGQRNTGELFF. CDR3 coding DNA: TGCAGCGGGGTTGGGCAGAGGAACACCGGGGAGCTGTTTTTT.

This clone was detected only once. The V and J genes are TRBV9 and TRBJ2-3, with 10 bases lining up with TRBD2. V shed 2 bases and J 2 bases; nucleotides not matched to a gene: 2. Looked up from germline, CDR1 is SGDLS and CDR2 is YYNGEE. The CDR3 contains 15 residues. The chain's CDR3 is CASSVSGRNTDTQYF. DNA of the CDR3: TGTGCCAGCAGCGTTAGCGGGAGGAACACAGATACGCAGTATTTT. The complete variable domain, with remaining parts taken from reference TRBV9 and TRBJ2-3, reads DSGVTQTPKHLITATGQRVTLRCSPRSGDLSVYWYQQSLDQGLQFLIQYYNGEERAKGNILERFSAQQFPDLHSELNLSSLELGDSALYFCASSVSGRNTDTQYFGPGTRLTVL.

The chain joins TRBV6-5 to TRBJ2-1, with 8 bases fitting TRBD2. CDR3 length: 15 residues. Germline CDR1 and CDR2: MNHEY and SVGAGI. J lost 4 bases, V lost 6 bases, and 8 bases had no gene match. The CDR3 protein is CASRMGLAGYNEQFF. CDR3 nucleotide sequence: TGTGCCAGCAGGATGGGGCTAGCGGGTTACAATGAGCAGTTCTTC.

This clone was counted ten times or more. The V and J genes are TRBV15 and TRBJ2-7; maybe TRBD2 (6 bases). Trimming left V 5 bases short and J 7 bases short, with 18 bases between. The CDR3 loop spans 14 amino acids. Germline loops: CDR1 LNHNV, CDR2 YYDKDF (reference sequence). DNA of the CDR3: TGTGCCACCAGCGGGGGGACGTACGCGAGGGAGCAGTACTTC. Amino acid sequence: CATSGGTYAREQYF.

The chain combines TRBV28 with TRBJ1-5, with D hard to call. The CDR3 is 14 amino acids. Germline CDR1 and CDR2: MDHEN and SYDVKM. Trimming shortened V by 5 bases and J by 6 bases, and 14 bases separated the two germline ends. The CDR3: CASSLRDYIQPQHF. The DNA of the CDR3 is TGTGCCAGCAGTCTCCGGGATTACATTCAGCCCCAGCATTTT.

The V gene is TRBV28, the J gene TRBJ2-3; 8 bases agree with TRBD2. Trimming cost V 2 bases and J 3 bases; bases outside gene matches: 4. CDR3 length: 15 residues. Germline V gene lookup returns CDR1 MDHEN and CDR2 SYDVKM. The CDR3 here is CASSLSGRRTDTQYF. In DNA form, the CDR3 reads TGTGCCAGCAGTTTAAGCGGGAGACGGACAGATACGCAGTATTTT.

The rearrangement joins TRBV20-1 to TRBJ1-2, with unresolved D. The CDR3 length is 11 residues. Germline CDR1 DFQATT, CDR2 SNEGSKA (reference sequence). In nucleotides, the CDR3 is TGCAAGACGAAGACGGGCTATGGCTACACCTTC. Its protein is CKTKTGYGYTF.

This clone was recorded once. V usage is TRBV27 and J usage is TRBJ1-1; TRBD1 agrees at 8 bases. In germline, CDR1 is MNHEY, CDR2 SMNVEV (reference sequence). The V and J ends lost 7 bases and 1 base, in that order; junction bases with no gene match: 8. CDR3 length equals 15 residues. The CDR3 DNA reads as TGTGCCAGCAACATGGGGACAGGACGGAACACTGAAGCTTTCTTT. The encoded protein is CASNMGTGRNTEAFF.

The rearrangement links TRBV9 to TRBJ2-7; 12 bases align to TRBD2. Looked up from germline, CDR1 is SGDLS and CDR2 is YYNGEE. This CDR3 is 16 amino acids long. Unmatched junction bases numbered 4, after V lost 0 bases and J lost 3 bases. CDR3: CASSVEATSGGYEQYF. In nucleotides, the CDR3 is TGTGCCAGCAGCGTAGAAGCGACTAGCGGGGGCTACGAGCAGTACTTC.

V is TRBV19 and J is TRBJ2-7; TRBD2 matches 10 bases. Germline assignment: CDR1 LNHDA and CDR2 SQIVND (reference sequence). This CDR3 is built from 14 residues. Trimming cost V 3 bases and J 6 bases; bases outside gene matches: 5. CDR3 DNA: TGTGCCAGTAGTATTCTAGCGGGAGTGGGCGAGCAGTACTTC. Translating it yields CASSILAGVGEQYF.

Remarks on this clone: The identical CDR3 is also encoded by other nucleotide sequences in the sample. This chain joins TRBV9 and TRBJ1-1; 8 bases map to TRBD1. The CDR3 spans 14 residues. Germline V gene data show CDR1 as SGDLS and CDR2 as YYNGEE. With V trimmed by 2 bases and J by 1 base, 1 base remained unmatched. The CDR3 spells CASSVGQGNTEAFF. The CDR3 region has the DNA TGTGCCAGCAGCGTCGGACAGGGGAACACTGAAGCTTTCTTT.

This clone was observed a handful of times. The chain employs TRBV10-3 and TRBJ1-1; D uncertain. The CDR3 loop spans 14 amino acids. V was shortened by 0 bases and J by 11 bases, with 16 bases between the two germline ends. Germline CDR1 reads ENHRY; CDR2 reads SYGVKD. This CDR3 is CAISESIVTPGAFF. CDR3 nucleotide sequence: TGTGCCATCAGTGAGTCGATCGTCACCCCGGGGGCTTTCTTT.